A selection of T cell receptor beta chains follows, all from one sample in a study of shared clonotypes between healthy human individuals. TCRdb's copy holds only in-frame clones and misses some; the assay was immunoSEQ multiplex PCR. The repertoire holds 2.5 million or so clones, with more than 80% as singletons. Sequenced sample: naive CD4+ T cells sorted from blood. These receptors were taken from a man between 18 and 29 years old in good health. CDR3s include the opening cysteine and the closing phenylalanine or tryptophan. Each record gives: V gene, clone size, J gene, D gene, CDR3 protein, CDR3 DNA. A D gene is named only where the DNA matches it firmly. Clone size is stated in some rows and not others, as once, few, many or a class when expanded.

V gene: TRBV27; clone size: NA; J gene: TRBJ2-7; D gene: NA; CDR3 protein: CASSLEGTGLLEQYF; CDR3 DNA: TGTGCCAGCAGTTTAGAAGGTACAGGGTTGCTCGAGCAGTACTTC
V gene: TRBV19; clone size: NA; J gene: TRBJ1-2; D gene: NA; CDR3 protein: CASSGDSIYGYTF; CDR3 DNA: TGTGCCAGTAGTGGTGACAGTATCTATGGCTACACCTTC
V gene: TRBV27; clone size: NA; J gene: TRBJ2-1; D gene: TRBD2; CDR3 protein: CASSQTSAYNEQFF; CDR3 DNA: TGTGCCAGCAGTCAGACTAGCGCGTACAATGAGCAGTTCTTC
V gene: TRBV11-2; clone size: NA; J gene: TRBJ2-5; D gene: NA; CDR3 protein: CASSLDTGSQETQYF; CDR3 DNA: TGTGCCAGCAGCTTAGATACGGGAAGTCAAGAGACCCAGTACTTC
V gene: TRBV7-2; clone size: NA; J gene: TRBJ1-6; D gene: NA; CDR3 protein: CASSPEVSRNSPLHF; CDR3 DNA: TGTGCCAGCAGCCCCGAGGTATCTAGGAATTCACCCCTCCACTTT
V gene: TRBV5-1; clone size: NA; J gene: TRBJ2-3; D gene: NA; CDR3 protein: CASTESLSTDTQYF; CDR3 DNA: TGCGCCAGCACCGAGTCCCTTAGCACAGATACGCAGTATTTT
V gene: TRBV5-6; clone size: NA; J gene: TRBJ2-2; D gene: NA; CDR3 protein: CASSWTGPTGELFF; CDR3 DNA: TGTGCCAGCAGCTGGACCGGACCTACCGGGGAGCTGTTTTTT
V gene: TRBV2; clone size: NA; J gene: TRBJ2-7; D gene: TRBD2; CDR3 protein: CASSPGLAVYEQYF; CDR3 DNA: TGTGCCAGCAGCCCGGGACTAGCGGTATACGAGCAGTACTTC
V gene: TRBV11-3; clone size: NA; J gene: TRBJ2-1; D gene: NA; CDR3 protein: CASSLAGYNEQFF; CDR3 DNA: TGTGCCAGCAGCTTAGCGGGGTACAATGAGCAGTTCTTC
V gene: TRBV7-2; clone size: NA; J gene: TRBJ2-3; D gene: NA; CDR3 protein: CASSLLDTQYF; CDR3 DNA: TGTGCCAGCAGCTTATTAGATACGCAGTATTTT
V gene: TRBV5-1; clone size: NA; J gene: TRBJ2-2; D gene: NA; CDR3 protein: CASSLAAANTGELFF; CDR3 DNA: TGCGCCAGCAGCTTGGCCGCGGCGAACACCGGGGAGCTGTTTTTT
V gene: TRBV19; clone size: NA; J gene: TRBJ2-6; D gene: NA; CDR3 protein: CASRRGSGANVLTF; CDR3 DNA: TGTGCCAGTAGGCGCGGGTCTGGGGCCAACGTCCTGACTTTC
V gene: TRBV7-2; clone size: once; J gene: TRBJ2-2; D gene: NA; CDR3 protein: CASSLAPHTGELFF; CDR3 DNA: TGTGCCAGCAGCTTAGCCCCTCACACCGGGGAGCTGTTTTTT
V gene: TRBV9; clone size: NA; J gene: TRBJ2-5; D gene: TRBD2; CDR3 protein: CASSSLGAGDQETQYF; CDR3 DNA: TGTGCCAGCAGCTCGCTGGGAGCGGGAGACCAAGAGACCCAGTACTTC
V gene: TRBV30; clone size: NA; J gene: TRBJ2-7; D gene: TRBD1; CDR3 protein: CAWSEGQVGEQYF; CDR3 DNA: TGTGCCTGGAGTGAGGGACAGGTAGGCGAGCAGTACTTC
V gene: TRBV19; clone size: NA; J gene: TRBJ2-1; D gene: NA; CDR3 protein: CASSITGNEQFF; CDR3 DNA: TGTGCCAGTAGTATTACGGGCAATGAGCAGTTCTTC
V gene: TRBV6-5; clone size: NA; J gene: TRBJ2-2; D gene: TRBD2; CDR3 protein: CASSYGGGVGELFF; CDR3 DNA: TGTGCCAGCAGTTACGGCGGGGGGGTAGGGGAGCTGTTTTTT
V gene: TRBV19; clone size: NA; J gene: TRBJ1-1; D gene: TRBD1; CDR3 protein: CASSPGQLNTEAFF; CDR3 DNA: TGTGCCAGTAGCCCGGGACAGCTGAACACTGAAGCTTTCTTT
V gene: TRBV4-3; clone size: NA; J gene: TRBJ2-1; D gene: NA; CDR3 protein: CASSQTGPFNEQFF; CDR3 DNA: TGCGCCAGCAGTCAAACCGGGCCTTTCAATGAGCAGTTCTTC
V gene: TRBV28; clone size: NA; J gene: TRBJ1-6; D gene: NA; CDR3 protein: CASSLEGHGSPLHF; CDR3 DNA: TGTGCCAGCAGTTTGGAAGGGCACGGGTCACCCCTCCACTTT
V gene: TRBV7-8; clone size: NA; J gene: TRBJ1-6; D gene: NA; CDR3 protein: CASSSLVSPLHF; CDR3 DNA: TGTGCCAGCAGCTCTCTCGTGTCACCCCTCCACTTT
V gene: TRBV6-4; clone size: NA; J gene: TRBJ1-2; D gene: TRBD1; CDR3 protein: CASSPTGTGHGYTF; CDR3 DNA: TGTGCCAGCAGCCCCACGGGGACAGGCCATGGCTACACCTTC
V gene: TRBV7-6; clone size: once; J gene: TRBJ1-6; D gene: TRBD1; CDR3 protein: CASSSGQANNSPLHF; CDR3 DNA: TGTGCCAGCAGTTCTGGACAGGCGAATAATTCACCCCTCCACTTT
V gene: TRBV4-1; clone size: once; J gene: TRBJ1-3; D gene: NA; CDR3 protein: CASSQDQNRVYGNTIYF; CDR3 DNA: TGCGCCAGCAGCCAAGATCAAAACAGGGTATACGGAAACACCATATATTTT
V gene: TRBV6-1; clone size: NA; J gene: TRBJ2-7; D gene: TRBD1; CDR3 protein: CASRRQGGYEQYF; CDR3 DNA: TGTGCCAGCAGGAGACAGGGGGGCTACGAGCAGTACTTC
V gene: TRBV5-1; clone size: NA; J gene: TRBJ1-4; D gene: TRBD1; CDR3 protein: CASSWGSGGGTNEKLFF; CDR3 DNA: TGCGCCAGCAGCTGGGGTTCAGGGGGAGGAACTAATGAAAAACTGTTTTTT
V gene: TRBV25-1; clone size: NA; J gene: TRBJ1-4; D gene: NA; CDR3 protein: CASSEGLKLFF; CDR3 DNA: TGTGCCAGCAGTGAAGGGTTGAAACTGTTTTTT
V gene: TRBV5-4; clone size: NA; J gene: TRBJ1-2; D gene: NA; CDR3 protein: CASSSPDVRSSGNGYTF; CDR3 DNA: TGTGCCAGCAGCTCCCCCGACGTCCGGAGTTCTGGGAATGGCTACACCTTC
V gene: TRBV5-4; clone size: NA; J gene: TRBJ1-2; D gene: NA; CDR3 protein: CASSVGGGYGYTF; CDR3 DNA: TGTGCCAGCAGCGTTGGGGGGGGCTATGGCTACACCTTC
V gene: TRBV4-2; clone size: NA; J gene: TRBJ2-5; D gene: NA; CDR3 protein: CASSLHGQETQYF; CDR3 DNA: TGTGCCAGCAGCCTACACGGACAAGAGACCCAGTACTTC
V gene: TRBV25-1; clone size: NA; J gene: TRBJ1-1; D gene: NA; CDR3 protein: CASSDLTLSAFF; CDR3 DNA: TGTGCCAGCAGTGATCTCACTCTTTCGGCTTTCTTT
V gene: TRBV5-1; clone size: NA; J gene: TRBJ2-5; D gene: NA; CDR3 protein: CASSLAGGQETQYF; CDR3 DNA: TGCGCCAGCAGCTTGGCAGGAGGACAAGAGACCCAGTACTTC
V gene: TRBV12-5; clone size: NA; J gene: TRBJ2-1; D gene: NA; CDR3 protein: CASGTPRIMNNEQFF; CDR3 DNA: TGTGCTAGTGGTACCCCCCGGATAATGAACAATGAGCAGTTCTTC
V gene: TRBV9; clone size: NA; J gene: TRBJ2-3; D gene: NA; CDR3 protein: CASSADTWRWDTQYF; CDR3 DNA: TGTGCCAGCAGCGCTGACACGTGGAGATGGGATACGCAGTATTTT
V gene: TRBV19; clone size: NA; J gene: TRBJ2-2; D gene: NA; CDR3 protein: CASSSPWGLGTGELFF; CDR3 DNA: TGTGCCAGTAGTTCCCCTTGGGGGCTGGGGACCGGGGAGCTGTTTTTT
V gene: TRBV4-3; clone size: NA; J gene: TRBJ1-1; D gene: TRBD1; CDR3 protein: CASSQDSPATGRTFF; CDR3 DNA: TGCGCCAGCAGCCAAGATAGCCCGGCGACAGGGAGGACTTTCTTT
V gene: TRBV5-4; clone size: NA; J gene: TRBJ2-3; D gene: TRBD2; CDR3 protein: CASTRRLAGVGGPDTQYF; CDR3 DNA: TGTGCCAGCACCCGGAGGCTAGCGGGAGTGGGTGGGCCAGATACGCAGTATTTT
V gene: TRBV15; clone size: NA; J gene: TRBJ1-2; D gene: TRBD1; CDR3 protein: CATSRASSGTAAGYGYTF; CDR3 DNA: TGTGCCACCAGCAGAGCGTCCTCCGGGACAGCTGCAGGCTATGGCTACACCTTC
V gene: TRBV4-3; clone size: NA; J gene: TRBJ2-1; D gene: TRBD2; CDR3 protein: CASSPQREIYNEQFF; CDR3 DNA: TGCGCCAGCAGCCCCCAGCGGGAGATCTACAATGAGCAGTTCTTC
V gene: TRBV4-3; clone size: once; J gene: TRBJ2-3; D gene: NA; CDR3 protein: CASSQDFMGDTQYF; CDR3 DNA: TGCGCCAGCAGCCAAGATTTTATGGGAGATACGCAGTATTTT
V gene: TRBV7-2; clone size: NA; J gene: TRBJ2-3; D gene: NA; CDR3 protein: CASSLVRTDTQYF; CDR3 DNA: TGTGCCAGCAGCTTAGTCAGGACAGATACGCAGTATTTT
V gene: TRBV5-1; clone size: NA; J gene: TRBJ1-2; D gene: NA; CDR3 protein: CASSPDGNYGYTF; CDR3 DNA: TGCGCCAGCAGCCCGGACGGAAACTATGGCTACACCTTC
V gene: TRBV7-8; clone size: NA; J gene: TRBJ1-2; D gene: NA; CDR3 protein: CASSLRGRGYGYTF; CDR3 DNA: TGTGCCAGCAGCTTACGGGGGCGCGGCTATGGCTACACCTTC
V gene: TRBV19; clone size: NA; J gene: TRBJ1-1; D gene: TRBD1; CDR3 protein: CASSIPRTGGFWTEAFF; CDR3 DNA: TGTGCCAGTAGTATACCGAGGACAGGGGGGTTTTGGACTGAAGCTTTCTTT